The 29 T cell receptor beta chains below were found in one sample sequenced in a study of T cells in localized non-small cell lung cancer. The table came from immunoSEQ multiplex PCR; TCRdb's copy has only in-frame clones and leaves some out. This table holds tens of thousands of clones, over 85% found once. The sample in question was peripheral blood, obtained before any cancer treatment. These receptors came from a female donor aged 60 or older with stage I lung adenocarcinoma.

This clone showed up just once. This chain joins TRBV6-1 and TRBJ2-7; 9 positions match TRBD1. The CDR3 loop spans 14 amino acids. The junction had 8 bases not matched to a gene; V was cut back by 6 bases and J by 5 bases. Per the germline V gene, CDR1 is MNHNS and CDR2 is SASEGT. In nucleotides, the CDR3 is TGTGCCAGCAGCCGCGGGACAGGGTTGCACGAGCAGTACGTC. It codes for CASSRGTGLHEQYV.

The chain is built from TRBV2 and TRBJ2-5; 7 bases agree with TRBD1. This CDR3 is 13 amino acids long. Looked up from germline, CDR1 is SNHLY and CDR2 is FYNNEI. J was trimmed by 3 bases and V by 7 bases; bases with no gene match: 5. The CDR3 DNA is TGTGCCAGCAAAAGGGGGCGCGAAGAGACCCAGTACTTC. Its translation is CASKRGREETQYF.

The chain couples TRBV27 to TRBJ2-7; TRBD1 matches 11 bases. V gave up 5 bases and J gave up 0 bases; unmatched junction bases: 6. The CDR3 runs to 16 residues. Germline CDR1 and CDR2: MNHEY and SMNVEV (reference sequence). The CDR3, as DNA: TGTGCCAGCAGTGCAACCGGGACAGGGGGCTCCTACGAGCAGTACTTC. Residues: CASSATGTGGSYEQYF.

The chain joins TRBV5-1 to TRBJ1-3; D gene unclear. The ends were cut back, 0 bases at V and 0 bases at J, with 7 bases in the middle. Germline CDR1 and CDR2: SGHRS and YFSETQ. The CDR3 is 15 amino acids. The CDR3 sequence: CASSLDRRSGNTIYF. The CDR3 nucleotides read TGCGCCAGCAGCTTGGACCGCCGCTCTGGAAACACCATATATTTT.

The chain couples TRBV5-5 to TRBJ1-1, with D possibly matching TRBD1 (5 bases). Germline V CDR1 and CDR2: SGHKS, YYEKEE (reference sequence). The CDR3 length is 14 residues. With 4 bases removed from V and 4 bases from J, the gap between germline ends came to 14 bases. The CDR3 DNA sequence: TGTGCCAGCAGCCGAGGGGCAGGTTTCACTGAAGCTTTCTTT. It encodes CASSRGAGFTEAFF.

The chain has TRBV5-8 and TRBJ2-3; the D is unclear. Trimming shortened V by 0 bases and J by 4 bases, and 9 bases separated the two germline ends. Germline V gives CDR1 SGHTS, CDR2 YDEGEE. The CDR3 sequence is 14 residues long. The CDR3 protein is CASSLEPASDTQYF. For the CDR3, the DNA is TGTGCCAGCAGCTTGGAGCCAGCCTCAGATACGCAGTATTTT.

This chain connects TRBV5-1 to TRBJ2-3; 14 positions match TRBD2. The V gene's germline CDR1 is SGHRS and CDR2 YFSETQ. The CDR3 runs 18 residues. V was pared by 3 bases and J by 4 bases, with 10 bases of the junction left unmatched. CDR3 DNA sequence: TGCGCCAGCAGCTCGGGACTAGCGGGGGTGTACTGGGCAGATACGCAGTATTTT. As protein: CASSSGLAGVYWADTQYF.

The gene calls are TRBV6-5 and TRBJ2-5; 7 bases line up with TRBD2. The trim removed 4 bases at V and 7 bases at J, leaving 12 bases unmatched. The CDR3 extends over 15 amino acids. The germline gives CDR1 MNHEY, CDR2 SVGAGI. Here the CDR3 DNA reads TGTGCCAGCAGTTTTTCCCACACCCCGGGGGGGACCCAGTACTTC. This codes for CASSFSHTPGGTQYF.

This rearrangement joins TRBV5-1 to TRBJ2-1; weak D call: TRBD2 (5 bases). CDR3 length: 15 residues. Trimming stripped 0 bases from V and 6 bases from J, with 13 bases between. Germline CDR1 reads SGHRS; CDR2 reads YFSETQ. As DNA, the CDR3 is TGCGCCAGCAGCTTGGCGGCGACCCGGGGCAATGAGCAGTTCTTC. It specifies CASSLAATRGNEQFF.

The chain uses TRBV18 and TRBJ1-2, with D possibly TRBD1 on 5 matching bases. V shed 5 bases and J shed 6 bases, with 7 bases lying between them. Germline lookup yields CDR1 KGHSH and CDR2 LQKENI. This CDR3 has 11 amino acids. This chain's CDR3 is CASSTGDGYTF. The CDR3 region has the DNA TGTGCCAGCTCAACGGGGGATGGCTACACCTTC.

This clone came up once. The gene calls are TRBV5-1 and TRBJ2-2; D might be TRBD1 (5 bases). In germline, CDR1 is SGHRS, CDR2 YFSETQ. The ends were cut back, 4 bases at V and 6 bases at J, with 10 bases in the middle. The length of the CDR3 is 13 residues. In DNA form, the CDR3 reads TGCGCCAGCAGCGACCCAGGGCCCGGGGAGCTGTTTTTT. This translates into CASSDPGPGELFF.

The chain employs TRBV2 and TRBJ2-1; 12 bases match TRBD2. The CDR3 totals 16 residues. Germline trimming cut 3 bases from V and 9 bases from J; bases unmatched to any gene: 9. Looked up from germline, CDR1 is SNHLY and CDR2 is FYNNEI. The DNA for the CDR3 is TGTGCCAGCAGTGAGACTAGCGGGGGCTATGAAGGTGAGCAGTTCTTC. Amino acids: CASSETSGGYEGEQFF.

A single count supports this clone. This sequence joins TRBV7-2 and TRBJ2-5; TRBD1 aligns across 9 bases. The CDR3 is 13 residues long. Trimming removed 5 bases from V and 7 bases from J; junction bases left unmatched: 5. Germline V gene sequence: CDR1 SGHTA, CDR2 FQGNSA. The CDR3 spells CASSLDRGRTQYF. CDR3 bases: TGTGCCAGCAGCCTGGACAGGGGCCGGACCCAGTACTTC.

This clone was seen a single time. V gene TRBV28 combines with J gene TRBJ1-2, with TRBD1 matching 8 bases. The CDR3 contains 16 residues. Germline CDR1 is MDHEN and CDR2 is SYDVKM. Trimming took 6 bases from V and 5 from J; bases not matched to a gene: 14. In DNA form, the CDR3 reads TGTGCCAGCAGGCGGGGCGCAACCGGGACAGGATATGGCTACACCTTC. It specifies CASRRGATGTGYGYTF.

The J gene is TRBJ2-5, the V gene TRBV7-3; 7 nucleotides match TRBD2. The CDR3 contains 15 residues. J lost 0 bases, V lost 4 bases, and 5 bases had no gene match. The germline gives CDR1 SGHTA, CDR2 FQGTGA. The CDR3 nucleotides read TGTGCCAGCAGCTGGACGGGGGGACACCAAGAGACCCAGTACTTC. It codes for CASSWTGGHQETQYF.

The V gene is TRBV5-6, the J gene TRBJ2-3; weak D call: TRBD1 (6 bases). Germline loops: CDR1 SGHDT, CDR2 YYEEEE. Trimming cost V 1 base and J 0 bases, with 21 bases left between them. The CDR3 totals 19 residues. As DNA, the CDR3 is TGTGCCAGCAGCTTGACGATCCTATACAGGGCTTCTAGCACAGATACGCAGTATTTT. Its protein is CASSLTILYRASSTDTQYF.

This clone was counted once. The chain employs TRBV6-5 and TRBJ1-5, with D unresolved. V lost 2 bases and J lost 1, with 6 bases in between. This CDR3 contains 14 residues. Germline lookup yields CDR1 MNHEY and CDR2 SVGAGI. The CDR3 here is CASSYTSSNQPQHF. The CDR3 DNA sequence: TGTGCCAGCAGTTACACCTCAAGCAATCAGCCCCAGCATTTT.

This clone has a handful of counts. The chain is built from TRBV28 and TRBJ1-5; 7 bases are a match to TRBD1. This CDR3 comprises 15 residues. Germline assignment: CDR1 MDHEN and CDR2 SYDVKM. J was trimmed by 1 base and V by 2 bases; bases with no gene match: 2. CDR3 sequence reads: CASSLAGGSNQPQHF. The CDR3 region has the DNA TGTGCCAGCAGTTTAGCAGGGGGAAGCAATCAGCCCCAGCATTTT.

The chain employs TRBV27 and TRBJ1-1; D may be TRBD1 (5 bases). V was cut by 5 bases and J by 3 bases, with 19 bases left in between. The CDR3 consists of 16 residues. Germline CDR1 and CDR2: MNHEY and SMNVEV (reference sequence). CDR3 in amino acids: CASSPSWGRAHTEAFF. Here the CDR3 DNA reads TGTGCCAGCAGTCCCTCCTGGGGGAGGGCCCACACTGAAGCTTTCTTT.

This clone has a handful of counts. CDR3 sequence (DNA): TGCGCCAGCAGCCAAGAAAGGGGCCTGAGGGGAGGGACTGAAGCTTTCTTT. Translating gives CASSQERGLRGGTEAFF. This sequence joins TRBV4-1 and TRBJ1-1; perhaps TRBD1 as D (5 bases). The V end was cut by 0 bases, the J end by 5 bases, with 19 bases between. Germline CDR1 reads MGHRA; CDR2 reads YSYEKL. The CDR3 contains 17 residues.

J is TRBJ1-1 and V is TRBV13, with no clear D. The CDR3 is 13 amino acids. The V gene lost 3 bases and the J gene lost 0 bases, with 5 bases spanning the gap. The germline CDR1 and CDR2 sequences are PRHDT and FYEKMQ (reference sequence). CDR3 bases: TGTGCCAGCAGCTTGGTTATGAACACTGAAGCTTTCTTT. As protein: CASSLVMNTEAFF.

The chain joins TRBV5-4 to TRBJ2-1; 7 bases agree with TRBD2. The CDR3 extends over 15 amino acids. Germline V gene lookup returns CDR1 SGHNT and CDR2 YYREEE (reference sequence). Trimming took 4 bases from V and 6 from J; bases not matched to a gene: 10. CDR3 coding DNA: TGTGCCAGCAGCCCCAGGCCGGGGGGATCCAATGAGCAGTTCTTC. Translation gives CASSPRPGGSNEQFF.

A single count supports this clone. The DNA of the CDR3 is TGTGCCAGCACCCGGCGCGGCGGGGGGAGAGGAGAGACCCAGTACTTC. Translated: CASTRRGGGRGETQYF. V usage is TRBV28 and J usage is TRBJ2-5, with 8 nucleotides matching TRBD2. V shed 7 bases and J 4 bases; nucleotides not matched to a gene: 14. Germline V gene data show CDR1 as MDHEN and CDR2 as SYDVKM. The CDR3 loop spans 16 amino acids.

The chain has TRBV19 and TRBJ2-3; D ambiguous. Trimming removed 6 bases from V and 3 bases from J, with 10 bases in between. The CDR3 loop spans 13 amino acids. Germline lookup yields CDR1 LNHDA and CDR2 SQIVND (reference sequence). CDR3 region: CASRSTTTDTQYF. The CDR3 nucleotides read TGTGCCAGTAGATCTACTACTACAGATACGCAGTATTTT.

This rearrangement joins TRBV19 to TRBJ1-5, with D unresolved. This CDR3 has 17 amino acids. Germline V gene lookup returns CDR1 LNHDA and CDR2 SQIVND (reference sequence). V dropped 5 bases and J dropped 2 bases, with 19 bases sitting between them. CDR3 coding DNA: TGTGCCAGTAGTTTTCTCCCCCGGAACTCCGGCAATCAGCCCCAGCATTTT. Protein sequence: CASSFLPRNSGNQPQHF.

This chain uses TRBV7-2 with TRBJ1-3; no reliable D call. The V and J ends lost 3 bases and 4 bases respectively, with 10 bases between them. The germline CDR1 and CDR2 sequences are SGHTA and FQGNSA. The CDR3 is 14 amino acids. Here the CDR3 reads CASSFLTGGNTIYF. The CDR3, as DNA: TGTGCCAGCAGCTTCCTGACTGGCGGAAACACCATATATTTT.

The chain is built from TRBV27 and TRBJ2-7, with 9 positions matching TRBD1. Unmatched junction bases numbered 9, after V lost 6 bases and J lost 3 bases. Per germline, CDR1 MNHEY and CDR2 SMNVEV (reference sequence). The CDR3 covers 15 residues. Here the CDR3 DNA reads TGTGCCAGCAGCACGACCGGGACAGGGTTCTACGAGCAGTACTTC. Translating gives CASSTTGTGFYEQYF.

The J gene is TRBJ2-1, the V gene TRBV5-1, with 7 bases matching TRBD2. The CDR3 has 16 residues. The germline CDR1 and CDR2 sequences are SGHRS and YFSETQ. After removal of 4 bases from V and 6 bases from J, the junction contained 13 bases not matched to a gene. The CDR3 DNA reads TGCGCCAGCAGCCCGCCTCGGGACTACTCAGGCAATGAGCAGTTCTTC. It specifies CASSPPRDYSGNEQFF.

This clone came up a few times. This rearrangement joins TRBV2 to TRBJ1-6; D remains ambiguous. This CDR3 comprises 18 residues. Trimming removed 1 base from V and 4 bases from J, with 17 bases in between. Germline V gene sequence: CDR1 SNHLY, CDR2 FYNNEI. Written as DNA, the CDR3 is TGTGCCAGCAGTGAAGGAGTTGACATATACCTTTATAATTCACCCCTCCACTTT. Amino acids: CASSEGVDIYLYNSPLHF.